This T cell receptor beta chain was found in a study of blood T cell repertoires in COVID-19. Study in general: COVID-19 samples from acute and convalescent phases originated in the United States, Italy and Spain.

Germline CDR1 ENHRY, CDR2 SYGVKD. Trimming removed 4 bases at V and 3 bases at J, with 12 bases between. CDR3 length equals 14 residues. Sequenced by immunoSEQ multiplex PCR; TCRdb stores in-frame clones only, minus some. The sample has under 250,000 clones, about four fifths seen once. Sequencing used PBMCs or T cells enriched from blood (not recorded which). The chain uses TRBV10-3 and TRBJ1-1; D is undetermined. The clonotype comes from a woman aged 35 to 49 who had been exposed to COVID-19. CDR3 sequence reads: CAISGRQADTEAFF. Here the CDR3 DNA reads TGTGCCATCAGTGGCCGTCAGGCCGACACTGAAGCTTTCTTT.